The clone carrying this TCR beta chain was observed at least ten times. A 3' RACE protocol on RNA, with unique molecular identifiers, produced the TCR library. TCRdb re-derived calls from the 3' RACE reads in MiXCR, one entry per CDR3 protein. The table records some 90,000 distinct CDR3 sequences, around 6.9% of them present only once. The CDR3 has 13 amino acids. Germline assignment: CDR1 SQVTM and CDR2 ANQGSEA. V gave up 4 bases and J gave up 4 bases; unmatched junction bases: 6. This entry belongs to a study of HIV-infected children after antiretroviral therapy interruption. Treatment given: PENTA 11 planned treatment interruption arm or continuous ART arm.

The chain is built from TRBV29-1 and TRBJ2-7; 8 bases are shared with TRBD1. The TCR originated in a pool of human donors with HIV. The sequencing used CD45RA+ CD4+ T cells from PBMCs, pooled from several time points, collected from a donor given antiretroviral therapy, either interrupted or continuous. Subset defined: naive CD4+ CD45RA+ CD45RO- T cells. Here the CDR3 reads CSVVKDRAYEQYF. CDR3 nucleotides: TGCAGCGTTGTCAAGGACAGGGCATACGAGCAGTACTTC.